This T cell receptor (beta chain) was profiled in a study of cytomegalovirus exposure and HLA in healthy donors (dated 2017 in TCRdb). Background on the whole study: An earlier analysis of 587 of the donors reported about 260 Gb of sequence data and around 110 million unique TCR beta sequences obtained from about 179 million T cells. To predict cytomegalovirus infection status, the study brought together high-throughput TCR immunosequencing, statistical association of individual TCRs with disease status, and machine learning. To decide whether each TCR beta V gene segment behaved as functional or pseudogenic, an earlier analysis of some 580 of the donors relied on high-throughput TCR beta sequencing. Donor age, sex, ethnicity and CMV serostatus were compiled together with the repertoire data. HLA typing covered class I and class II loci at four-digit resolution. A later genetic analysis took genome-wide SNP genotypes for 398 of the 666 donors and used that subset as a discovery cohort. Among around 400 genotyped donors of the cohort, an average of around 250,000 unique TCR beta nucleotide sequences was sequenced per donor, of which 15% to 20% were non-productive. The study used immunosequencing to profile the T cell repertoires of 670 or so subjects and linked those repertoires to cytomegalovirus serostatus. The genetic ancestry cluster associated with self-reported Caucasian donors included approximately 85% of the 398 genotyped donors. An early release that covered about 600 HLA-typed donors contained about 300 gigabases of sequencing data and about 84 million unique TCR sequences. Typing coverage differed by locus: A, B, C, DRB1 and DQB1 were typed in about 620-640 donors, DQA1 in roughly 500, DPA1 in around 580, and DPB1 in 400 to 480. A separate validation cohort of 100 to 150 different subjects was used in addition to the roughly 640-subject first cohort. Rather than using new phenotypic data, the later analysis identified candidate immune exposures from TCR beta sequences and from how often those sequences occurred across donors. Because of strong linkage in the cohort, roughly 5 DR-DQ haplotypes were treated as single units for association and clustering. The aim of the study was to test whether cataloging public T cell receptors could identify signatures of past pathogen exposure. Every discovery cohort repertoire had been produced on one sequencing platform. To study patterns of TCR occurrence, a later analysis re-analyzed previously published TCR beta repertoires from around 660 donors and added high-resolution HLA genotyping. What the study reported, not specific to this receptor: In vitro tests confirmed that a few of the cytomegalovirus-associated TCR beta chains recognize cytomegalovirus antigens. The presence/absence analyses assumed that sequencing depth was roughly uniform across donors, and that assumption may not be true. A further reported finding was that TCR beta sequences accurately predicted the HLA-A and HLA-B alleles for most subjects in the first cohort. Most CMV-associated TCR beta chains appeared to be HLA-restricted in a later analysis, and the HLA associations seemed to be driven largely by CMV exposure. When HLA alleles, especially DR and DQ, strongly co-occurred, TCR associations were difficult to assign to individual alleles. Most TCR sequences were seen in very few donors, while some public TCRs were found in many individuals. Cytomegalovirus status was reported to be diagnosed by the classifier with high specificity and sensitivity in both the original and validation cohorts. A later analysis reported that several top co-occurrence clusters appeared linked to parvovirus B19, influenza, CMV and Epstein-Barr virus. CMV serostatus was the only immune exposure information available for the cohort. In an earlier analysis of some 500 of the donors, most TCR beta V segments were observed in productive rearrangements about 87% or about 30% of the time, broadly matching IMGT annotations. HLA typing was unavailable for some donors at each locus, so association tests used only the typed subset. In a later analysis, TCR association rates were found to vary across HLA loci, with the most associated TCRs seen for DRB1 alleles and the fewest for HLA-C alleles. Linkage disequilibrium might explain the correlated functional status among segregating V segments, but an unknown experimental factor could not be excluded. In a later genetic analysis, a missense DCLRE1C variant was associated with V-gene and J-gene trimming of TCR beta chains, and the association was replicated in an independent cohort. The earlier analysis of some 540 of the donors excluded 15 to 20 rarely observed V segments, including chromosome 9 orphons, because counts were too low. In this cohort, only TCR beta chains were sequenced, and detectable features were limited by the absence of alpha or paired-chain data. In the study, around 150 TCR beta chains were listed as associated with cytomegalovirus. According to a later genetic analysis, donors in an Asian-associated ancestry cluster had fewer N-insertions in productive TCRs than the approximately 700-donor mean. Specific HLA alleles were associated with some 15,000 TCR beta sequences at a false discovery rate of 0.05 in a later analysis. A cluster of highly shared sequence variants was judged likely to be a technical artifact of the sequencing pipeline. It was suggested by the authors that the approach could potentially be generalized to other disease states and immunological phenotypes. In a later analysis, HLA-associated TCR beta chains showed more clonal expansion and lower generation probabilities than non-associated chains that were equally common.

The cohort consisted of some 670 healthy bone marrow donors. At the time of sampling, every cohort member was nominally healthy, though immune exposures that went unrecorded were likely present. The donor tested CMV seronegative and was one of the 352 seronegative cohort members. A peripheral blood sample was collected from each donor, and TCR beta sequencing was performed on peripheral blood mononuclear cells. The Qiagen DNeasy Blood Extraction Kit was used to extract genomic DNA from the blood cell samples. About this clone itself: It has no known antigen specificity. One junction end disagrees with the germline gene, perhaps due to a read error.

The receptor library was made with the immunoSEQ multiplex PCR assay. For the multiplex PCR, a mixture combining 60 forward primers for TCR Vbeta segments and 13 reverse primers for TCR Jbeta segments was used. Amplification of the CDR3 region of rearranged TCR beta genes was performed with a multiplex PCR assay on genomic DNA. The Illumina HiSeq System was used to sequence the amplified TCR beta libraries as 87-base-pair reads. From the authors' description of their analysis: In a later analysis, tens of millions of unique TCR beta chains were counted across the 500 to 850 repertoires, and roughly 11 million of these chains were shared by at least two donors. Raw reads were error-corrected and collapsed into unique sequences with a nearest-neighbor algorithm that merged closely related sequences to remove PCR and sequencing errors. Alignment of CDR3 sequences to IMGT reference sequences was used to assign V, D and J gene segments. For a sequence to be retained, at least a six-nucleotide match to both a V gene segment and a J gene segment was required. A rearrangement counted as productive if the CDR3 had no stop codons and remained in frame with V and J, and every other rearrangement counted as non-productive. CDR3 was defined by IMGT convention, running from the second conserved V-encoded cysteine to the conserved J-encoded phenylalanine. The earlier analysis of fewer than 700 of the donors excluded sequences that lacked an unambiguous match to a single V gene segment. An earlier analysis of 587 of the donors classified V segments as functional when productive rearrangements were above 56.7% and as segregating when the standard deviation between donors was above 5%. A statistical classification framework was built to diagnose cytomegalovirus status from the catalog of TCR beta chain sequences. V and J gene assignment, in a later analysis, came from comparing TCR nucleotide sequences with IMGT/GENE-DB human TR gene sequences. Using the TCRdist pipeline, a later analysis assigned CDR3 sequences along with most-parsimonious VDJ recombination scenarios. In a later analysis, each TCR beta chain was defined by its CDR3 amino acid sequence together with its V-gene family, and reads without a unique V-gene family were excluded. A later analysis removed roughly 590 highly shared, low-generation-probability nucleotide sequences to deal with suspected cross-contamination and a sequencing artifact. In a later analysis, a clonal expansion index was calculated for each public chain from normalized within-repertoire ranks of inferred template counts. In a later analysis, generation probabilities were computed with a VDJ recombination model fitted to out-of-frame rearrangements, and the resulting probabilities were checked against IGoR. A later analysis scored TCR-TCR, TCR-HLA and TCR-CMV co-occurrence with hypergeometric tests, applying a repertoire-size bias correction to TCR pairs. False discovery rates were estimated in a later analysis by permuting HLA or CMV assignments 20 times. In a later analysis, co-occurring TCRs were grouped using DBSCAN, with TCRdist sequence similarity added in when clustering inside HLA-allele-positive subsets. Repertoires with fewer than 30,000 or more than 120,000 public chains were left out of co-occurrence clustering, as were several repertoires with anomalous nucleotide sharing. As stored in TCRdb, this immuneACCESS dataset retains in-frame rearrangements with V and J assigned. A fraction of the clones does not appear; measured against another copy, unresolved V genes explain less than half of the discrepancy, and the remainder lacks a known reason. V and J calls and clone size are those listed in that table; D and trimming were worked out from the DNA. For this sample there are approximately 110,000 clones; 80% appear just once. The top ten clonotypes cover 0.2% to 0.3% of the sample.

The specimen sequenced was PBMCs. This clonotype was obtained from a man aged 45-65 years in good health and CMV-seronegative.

The CDR3 reads CASSLAGASTDTQYF. Here is the DNA: TGTGCCAGCAGCCTAGCGGGGGCGAGCACAGATACGCAGTATTTT. Recombination connected TRBV7-7 to TRBJ2-3; TRBD2 fits 10 bases in the junction. The CDR3, from cysteine to phenylalanine, totals 15 residues. Only the CDR3 portion is preserved as DNA: 45 bases, with reading frame beginning at the first base. Per the germline V gene (reference sequence), SSHAT is the CDR1 and FNYEAQ is the CDR2.